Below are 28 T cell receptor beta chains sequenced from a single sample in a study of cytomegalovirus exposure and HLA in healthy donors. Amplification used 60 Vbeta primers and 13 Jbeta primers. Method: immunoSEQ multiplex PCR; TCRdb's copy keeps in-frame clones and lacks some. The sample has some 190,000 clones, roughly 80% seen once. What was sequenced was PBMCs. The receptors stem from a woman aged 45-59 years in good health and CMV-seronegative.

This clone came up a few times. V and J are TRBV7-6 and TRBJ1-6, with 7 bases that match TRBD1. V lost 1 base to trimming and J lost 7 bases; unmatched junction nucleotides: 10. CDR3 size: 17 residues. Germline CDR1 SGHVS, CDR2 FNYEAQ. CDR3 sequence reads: CASSLGRMTGSNSPLHF. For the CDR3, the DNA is TGTGCCAGCAGCTTAGGAAGGATGACAGGGAGCAATTCACCCCTCCACTTT.

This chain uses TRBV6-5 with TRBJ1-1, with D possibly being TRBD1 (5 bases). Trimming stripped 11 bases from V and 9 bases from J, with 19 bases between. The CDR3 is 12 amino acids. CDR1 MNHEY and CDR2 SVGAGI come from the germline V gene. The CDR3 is CAAKDTKGQAFF. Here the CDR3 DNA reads TGTGCCGCCAAGGACACCAAGGGGCAAGCTTTCTTT.

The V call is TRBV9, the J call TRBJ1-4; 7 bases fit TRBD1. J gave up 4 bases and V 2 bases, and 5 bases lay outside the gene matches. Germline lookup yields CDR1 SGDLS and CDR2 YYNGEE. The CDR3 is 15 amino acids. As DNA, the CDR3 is TGTGCCAGCAGCGTTACCGGACAGGATAATGAAAAACTGTTTTTT. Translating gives CASSVTGQDNEKLFF.

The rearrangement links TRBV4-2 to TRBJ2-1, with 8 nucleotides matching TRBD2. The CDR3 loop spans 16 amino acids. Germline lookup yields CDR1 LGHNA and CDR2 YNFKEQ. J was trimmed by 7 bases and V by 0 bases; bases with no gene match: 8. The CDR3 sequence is CASSQDPGTRGNEQFF. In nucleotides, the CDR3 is TGTGCCAGCAGCCAAGACCCAGGGACTAGGGGGAATGAGCAGTTCTTC.

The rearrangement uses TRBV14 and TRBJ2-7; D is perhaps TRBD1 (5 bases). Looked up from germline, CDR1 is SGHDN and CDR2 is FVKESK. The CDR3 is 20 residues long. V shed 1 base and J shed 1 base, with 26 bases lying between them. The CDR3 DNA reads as TGTGCCAGCAGCCAAGTCCCAGGGCTCTGGAAGACCACAGGTTCCTACGAGCAGTACTTC. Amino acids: CASSQVPGLWKTTGSYEQYF.

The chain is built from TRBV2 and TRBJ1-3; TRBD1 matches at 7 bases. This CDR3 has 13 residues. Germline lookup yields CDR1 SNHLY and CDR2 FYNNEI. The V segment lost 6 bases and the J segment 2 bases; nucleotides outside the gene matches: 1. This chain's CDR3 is CASRQGAGNTIYF. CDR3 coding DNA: TGTGCCAGCAGGCAGGGGGCTGGAAACACCATATATTTT.

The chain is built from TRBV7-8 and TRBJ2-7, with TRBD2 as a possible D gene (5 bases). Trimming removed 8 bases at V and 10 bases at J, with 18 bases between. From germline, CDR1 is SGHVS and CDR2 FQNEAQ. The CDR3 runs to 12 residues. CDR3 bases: TGTGCCAGCGGTCCGGCGGGCCTCGAACAGTACTTC. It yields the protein CASGPAGLEQYF.

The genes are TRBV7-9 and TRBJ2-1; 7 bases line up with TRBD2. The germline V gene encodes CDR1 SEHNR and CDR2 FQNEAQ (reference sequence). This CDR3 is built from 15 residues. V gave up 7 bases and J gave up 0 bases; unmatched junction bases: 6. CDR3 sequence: CASNPGRSSYNEQFF. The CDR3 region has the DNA TGTGCCAGCAACCCCGGGAGGAGCTCCTACAATGAGCAGTTCTTC.

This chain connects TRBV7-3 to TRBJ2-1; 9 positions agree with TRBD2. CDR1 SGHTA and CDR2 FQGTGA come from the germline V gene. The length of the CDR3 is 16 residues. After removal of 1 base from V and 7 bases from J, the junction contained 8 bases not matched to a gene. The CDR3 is CASSLMIGLASNEQFF. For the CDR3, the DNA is TGTGCCAGCAGCTTAATGATCGGACTAGCGTCGAATGAGCAGTTCTTC.

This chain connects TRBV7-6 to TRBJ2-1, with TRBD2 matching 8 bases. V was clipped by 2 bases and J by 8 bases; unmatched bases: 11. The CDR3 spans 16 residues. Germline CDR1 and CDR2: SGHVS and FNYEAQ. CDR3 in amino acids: CASSLIPSGPGDEQFF. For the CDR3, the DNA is TGTGCCAGCAGCTTAATACCTAGCGGGCCGGGGGATGAGCAGTTCTTC.

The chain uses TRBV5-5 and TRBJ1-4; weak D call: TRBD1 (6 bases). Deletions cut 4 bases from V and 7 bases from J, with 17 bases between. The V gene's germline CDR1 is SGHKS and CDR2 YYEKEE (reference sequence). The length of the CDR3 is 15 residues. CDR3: CASSPAGGPGEKLFF. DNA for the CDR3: TGTGCCAGCAGCCCGGCGGGGGGGCCGGGTGAAAAACTGTTTTTT. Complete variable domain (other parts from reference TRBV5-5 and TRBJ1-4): DAGVTQSPTHLIKTRGQQVTLRCSPISGHKSVSWYQQVLGQGPQFIFQYYEKEERGRGNFPDRFSARQFPNYSSELNVNALLLGDSALYLCASSPAGGPGEKLFFGSGTQLSVL.

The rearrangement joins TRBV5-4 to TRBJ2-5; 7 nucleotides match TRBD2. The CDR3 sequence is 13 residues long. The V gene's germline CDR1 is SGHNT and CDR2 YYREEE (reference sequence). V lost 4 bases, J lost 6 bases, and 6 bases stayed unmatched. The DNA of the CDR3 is TGTGCCAGCAGCGGCGGACTAGGACAGACCCAGTACTTC. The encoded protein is CASSGGLGQTQYF.

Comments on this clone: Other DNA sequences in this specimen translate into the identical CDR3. The CDR3 DNA is TGTGCCAGCAGTTTTAGGGGTGGCTATGGCTACACCTTC. It codes for CASSFRGGYGYTF. The chain joins TRBV28 to TRBJ1-2; D perhaps matches TRBD1 (5 bases). The CDR3 has 13 residues. The V and J ends lost 3 bases and 4 bases respectively, with 9 bases between them. The germline V gene has CDR1 MDHEN and CDR2 SYDVKM.

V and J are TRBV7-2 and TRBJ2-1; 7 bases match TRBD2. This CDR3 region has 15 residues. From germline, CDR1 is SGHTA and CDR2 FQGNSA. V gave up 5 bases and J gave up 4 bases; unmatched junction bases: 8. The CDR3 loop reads CASSRPGLPYNEQFF. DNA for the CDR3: TGTGCCAGCAGCAGACCGGGACTACCTTACAATGAGCAGTTCTTC.

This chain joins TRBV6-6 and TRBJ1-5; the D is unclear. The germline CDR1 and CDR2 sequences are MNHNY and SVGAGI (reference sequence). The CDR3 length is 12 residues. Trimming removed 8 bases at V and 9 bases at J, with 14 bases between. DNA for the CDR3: TGTGCCAGCCTAGGCCCCGGCGTGCCCCAGCATTTT. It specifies CASLGPGVPQHF.

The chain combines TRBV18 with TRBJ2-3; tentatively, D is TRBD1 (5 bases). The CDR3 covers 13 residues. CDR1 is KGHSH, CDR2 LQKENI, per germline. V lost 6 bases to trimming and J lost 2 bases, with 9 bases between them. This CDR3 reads CASSHRNTDTQYF. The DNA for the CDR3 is TGTGCCAGCTCGCACAGGAACACAGATACGCAGTATTTT.

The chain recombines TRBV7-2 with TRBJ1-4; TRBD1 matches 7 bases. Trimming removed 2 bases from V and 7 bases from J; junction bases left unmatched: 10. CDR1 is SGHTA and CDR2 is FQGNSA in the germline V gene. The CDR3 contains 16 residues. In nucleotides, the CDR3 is TGTGCCAGCAGCTTAAGTCCGGGGACAGCGGGTGAAAAACTGTTTTTT. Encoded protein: CASSLSPGTAGEKLFF.

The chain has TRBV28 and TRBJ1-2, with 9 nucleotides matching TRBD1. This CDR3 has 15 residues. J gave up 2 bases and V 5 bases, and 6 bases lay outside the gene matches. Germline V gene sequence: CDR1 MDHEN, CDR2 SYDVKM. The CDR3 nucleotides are TGTGCCAGCAGTCAGACCGGGACAGGGAACTATGGCTACACCTTC. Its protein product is CASSQTGTGNYGYTF.

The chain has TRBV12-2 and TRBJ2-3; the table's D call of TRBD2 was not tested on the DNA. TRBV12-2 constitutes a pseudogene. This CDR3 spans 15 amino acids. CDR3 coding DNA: TGTGCAAGTCGCCGCGGGGGGACTACCACAGATACGCAGTATTTT. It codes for CASRRGGTTTDTQYF.

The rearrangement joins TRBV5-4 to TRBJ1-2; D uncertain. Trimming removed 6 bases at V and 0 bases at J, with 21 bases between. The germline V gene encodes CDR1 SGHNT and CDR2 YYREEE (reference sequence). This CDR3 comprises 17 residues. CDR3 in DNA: TGTGCCAGCACCTCATCCCCCAGCACGGGGACTAACTATGGCTACACCTTC. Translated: CASTSSPSTGTNYGYTF.

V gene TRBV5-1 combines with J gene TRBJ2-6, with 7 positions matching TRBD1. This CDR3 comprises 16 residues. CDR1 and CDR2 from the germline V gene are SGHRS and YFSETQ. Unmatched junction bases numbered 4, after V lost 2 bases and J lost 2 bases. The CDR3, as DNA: TGCGCCAGCAGCTTAGGAAGGGGGCCTGGGGCCAACGTCCTGACTTTC. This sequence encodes CASSLGRGPGANVLTF.

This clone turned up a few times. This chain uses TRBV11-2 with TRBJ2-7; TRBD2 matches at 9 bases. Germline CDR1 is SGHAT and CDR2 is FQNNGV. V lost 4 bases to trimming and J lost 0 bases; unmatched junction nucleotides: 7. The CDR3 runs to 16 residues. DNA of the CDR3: TGTGCCAGCAGCTACCGTTTAGCGGGAGACTCCTACGAGCAGTACTTC. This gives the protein CASSYRLAGDSYEQYF.

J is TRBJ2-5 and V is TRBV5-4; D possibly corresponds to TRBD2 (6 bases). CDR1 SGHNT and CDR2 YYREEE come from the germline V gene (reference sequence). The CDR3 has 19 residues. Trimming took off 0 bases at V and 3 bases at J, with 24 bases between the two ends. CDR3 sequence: CASSLAPFSGVRNKETQYF. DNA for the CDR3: TGTGCCAGCAGCTTGGCCCCGTTTTCGGGGGTCCGAAATAAAGAGACCCAGTACTTC.

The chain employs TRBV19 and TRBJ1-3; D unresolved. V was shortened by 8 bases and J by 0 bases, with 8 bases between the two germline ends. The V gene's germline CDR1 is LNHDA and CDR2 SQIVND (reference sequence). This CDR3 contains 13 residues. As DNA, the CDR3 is TGTGCCAGTGGCCCAGGCTCTGGAAACACCATATATTTT. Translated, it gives CASGPGSGNTIYF. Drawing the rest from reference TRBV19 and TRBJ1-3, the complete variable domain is DGGITQSPKYLFRKEGQNVTLSCEQNLNHDAMYWYRQDPGQGLRLIYYSQIVNDFQKGDIAEGYSVSREKKESFPLTVTSAQKNPTAFYLCASGPGSGNTIYFGEGSWLTVV.

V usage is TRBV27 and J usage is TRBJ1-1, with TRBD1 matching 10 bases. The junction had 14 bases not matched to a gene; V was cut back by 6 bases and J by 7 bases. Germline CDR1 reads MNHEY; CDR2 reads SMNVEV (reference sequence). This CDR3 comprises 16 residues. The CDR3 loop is CASRTPTGGFLGEAFF. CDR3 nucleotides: TGTGCCAGCAGGACCCCGACAGGGGGCTTTTTAGGTGAAGCTTTCTTT.

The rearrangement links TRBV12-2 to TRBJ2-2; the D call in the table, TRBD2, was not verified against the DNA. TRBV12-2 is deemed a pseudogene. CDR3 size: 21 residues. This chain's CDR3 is CASRLIRPTDSWTSGVGELFF. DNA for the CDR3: TGTGCAAGTCGCTTAATCCGCCCGACAGACTCCTGGACTAGCGGGGTCGGGGAGCTGTTTTTT.

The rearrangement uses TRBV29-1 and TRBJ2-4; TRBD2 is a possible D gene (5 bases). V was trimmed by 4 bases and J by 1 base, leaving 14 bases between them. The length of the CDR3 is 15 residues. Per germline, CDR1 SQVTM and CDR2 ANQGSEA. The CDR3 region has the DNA TGCAGCGTTGTCCCGCGGGTTGGGGCCAAAAACATTCAGTACTTC. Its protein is CSVVPRVGAKNIQYF.

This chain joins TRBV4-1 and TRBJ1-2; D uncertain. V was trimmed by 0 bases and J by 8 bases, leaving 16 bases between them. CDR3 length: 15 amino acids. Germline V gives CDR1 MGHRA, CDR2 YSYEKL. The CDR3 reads CASSQDPGISSGYTF. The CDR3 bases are TGCGCCAGCAGCCAAGATCCGGGGATATCCAGCGGCTACACCTTC.